What follows is one T cell receptor (beta chain) and its context. Its antigen has not been determined. Base qualities are not at hand, and no much larger clone is one base apart. The data are from a study of PD-L1 blockade in urothelial cancer (dated by TCRdb to 2017 to 2019). About the investigation overall: Every patient began therapy in about 2014 and was given atezolizumab 1,200 mg intravenously every 3 weeks. Somatic, immune and clinical correlates of response to PD-L1 blockade with atezolizumab in urothelial cancer were the focus of an exploratory multi-omic analysis. Blood samples were analyzed 3 weeks after the start of treatment (second dose) and 6 weeks after the start of treatment. In the same patients, whole exome sequencing and RNA sequencing of pretreatment tumors were performed in addition to TCR sequencing. Durable clinical benefit meant progression-free survival longer than 6 months, and TCR features were also tested against progression-free and overall survival. Blood samples gave a median of approximately 150,000 T cells and some 83,000 unique TCRs, with a median clonality of around 0.08. Under 30 patients had pretreatment blood TCR-seq, approximately 24 had at least one posttreatment blood collection, and approximately 24 had tumor TCR-seq. Pretreatment tumor samples and matched peripheral blood, collected serially before and after atezolizumab treatment, underwent TCR sequencing. About 85% of the roughly 30 patients were males with bladder-origin urothelial cancer, and about 65% of the roughly 30 reported a prior smoking history. Patients had an ECOG performance status of 0 or 1 and had received between 0 and 3 prior chemotherapy regimens. Durable clinical benefit was achieved by nine patients but not by the remaining 20.

Each PCR received spiked-in synthetic TCR analog templates so that absolute template abundance could be estimated from read counts. TCRbeta CDR3 regions were amplified from genomic DNA with bias-controlled V and J gene primers using the immunoSEQ assay. Sequencing of rearranged TCRbeta segments was done at approximately 20X coverage. The original methods were these. Sequencing errors were corrected by clustering, and CDR3s were annotated against IMGT so that V, D and J genes could be assigned. Downstream analyses used only productive TCRbeta rearrangements, leaving out any out-of-frame or stop-codon sequences. Clonality was computed as one minus Shannon entropy normalized by the log of the number of unique productive sequences. Clones differing between time points or between blood and tumor were identified by Fisher's exact test with Benjamini-Hochberg correction at adjusted p below 0.01. As stored in TCRdb, this immuneACCESS dataset retains in-frame rearrangements with V and J assigned. A fraction of the clones does not appear; measured against another copy, unresolved V genes explain less than half of the discrepancy, and the remainder lacks a known reason. Clone size and V and J calls were adopted from that table, with D and trimming inferred from the DNA. The sample records about 21,000 clones, roughly 89% of which are singletons. Roughly a sixth of the sample is held by the ten biggest clonotypes.

A total of 25 to 30 patients with locally advanced or metastatic urothelial carcinoma, treated at Memorial Sloan Kettering on a trial protocol, made up the cohort. Peripheral blood mononuclear cells were collected pretreatment and during treatment, with between 1 and 8 total time points obtained per patient. The Qiagen DNeasy Blood extraction kit was used to purify genomic DNA from total PBMCs and tumor samples. PBMCs were collected pretreatment and during treatment, and were isolated and stored as previously described. CDR1 is given as MNHEY and CDR2 as SVGAGI, both from the germline V gene. The CDR3 goes from the cysteine to the phenylalanine over 14 residues. The only DNA kept is the CDR3, 42 bases in frame from the first base. Cut back by 2 bases and 2 bases, the V and J ends lie 9 bases apart. The paper as a whole reports these results and caveats: Because of the small sample size (n = 29) and the many exploratory analyses performed, the results are intended to be regarded as hypothesis-generating. Among patients with durable benefit, tumor-associated TCR clones showed greater expansion in peripheral blood 3 weeks after treatment started (n of about 20, p = 0.022). A pretreatment peripheral blood TCR clonality below the median was linked to improved progression-free and overall survival.

Source: PBMCs, taken around atezolizumab (anti-PD-L1) treatment. This TCR was sampled from a woman between 55 and 75 years old with urothelial cancer. This sequence uses TRBV6-5 and TRBJ2-5; a tentative D call is TRBD2 (6 bases match). The CDR3 reads as follows: CASSYGGRQETQYF. The nucleotides are TGTGCCAGCAGTTACGGGGGGAGGCAAGAGACCCAGTACTTC.